This paragraph covers one TCR beta chain sequence. The data were taken from a study of shared clonotypes between healthy human individuals. In the study overall: Donors consisted of two women and three men between 18 and 49.

Only in-frame clones appear in the TCRdb table, and some are missing; sequencing was by immunoSEQ multiplex PCR. The repertoire holds about 2.3 million clones, with around 90% as singletons. Trimming removed 0 bases from V and 0 bases from J, with 14 bases in between. The CDR3 has 17 residues. CDR1 and CDR2 from the germline V gene are SGDLS and YYNGEE. The clonotype was recovered from a man aged 18 to 29 in good health. Some clones in this sample may be carry-over from other donors' samples. The V call is TRBV9, the J call TRBJ2-3; TRBD2 is a possible D gene (5 bases). Material: naive CD4+ T cells from PBMCs. The subset was: CD45RA+ positively selected. This chain's CDR3 is CASSVAPLSESTDTQYF. For the CDR3, the DNA is TGTGCCAGCAGCGTAGCCCCCCTTAGCGAGAGCACAGATACGCAGTATTTT.